The clone carrying this T cell receptor (beta chain) was seen a few times. Its specificity is unknown. This entry belongs to a study of blood T cells in healthy people across ages. Study-wide points: Since the PBMCs were unsorted, naive and antigen-experienced cells could not be conclusively compared.

The CDR3 has 15 amino acids. Trimming left V 2 bases short and J 4 bases short, with 15 bases between. Germline V gene data show CDR1 as SGHRS and CDR2 as YFSETQ. Next came a second PCR, run for about 6 to 12 cycles, which used a sample-barcoded 5' primer along with a J-beta primer mix. TCRdb redid the calling of the 5' RACE reads with MiXCR, one entry per CDR3 protein. Of some 1.5 million distinct CDR3 sequences in the sample, about 42% were seen once. V is TRBV5-1 and J is TRBJ2-5; D may correspond to TRBD1 or TRBD2 (5 bases each). The sequenced material came from blood. This TCR was sampled from a woman aged 18-30 years in good health. CDR3 DNA sequence: TGCGCCAGCAGCTTTACCGGGGAAAGGGGAGAGACCCAGTACTTC. Translated, it gives CASSFTGERGETQYF.